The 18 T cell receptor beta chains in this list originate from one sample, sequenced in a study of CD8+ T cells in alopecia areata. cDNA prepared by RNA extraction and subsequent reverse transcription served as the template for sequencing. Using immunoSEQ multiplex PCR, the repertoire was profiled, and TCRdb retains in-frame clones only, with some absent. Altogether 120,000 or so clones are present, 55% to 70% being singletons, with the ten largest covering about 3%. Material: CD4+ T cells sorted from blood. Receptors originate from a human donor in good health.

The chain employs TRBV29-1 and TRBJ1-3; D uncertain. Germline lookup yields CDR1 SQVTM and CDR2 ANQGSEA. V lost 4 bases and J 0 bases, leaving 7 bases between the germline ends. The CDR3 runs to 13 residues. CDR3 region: CSVVGFSGNTIYF. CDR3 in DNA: TGCAGCGTTGTTGGCTTCTCTGGAAACACCATATATTTT.

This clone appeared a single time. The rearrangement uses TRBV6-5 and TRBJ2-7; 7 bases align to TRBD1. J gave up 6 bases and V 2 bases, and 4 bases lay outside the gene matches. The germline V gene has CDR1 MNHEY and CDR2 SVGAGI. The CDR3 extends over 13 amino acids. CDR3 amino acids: CASSYHTGAEQYF. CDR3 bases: TGTGCCAGCAGTTACCACACAGGGGCCGAGCAGTACTTC.

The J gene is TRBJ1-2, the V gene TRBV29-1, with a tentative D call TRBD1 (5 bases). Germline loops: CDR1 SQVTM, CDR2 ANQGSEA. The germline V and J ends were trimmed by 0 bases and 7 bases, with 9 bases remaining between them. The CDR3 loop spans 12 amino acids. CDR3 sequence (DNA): TGCAGCGTTGAAGATCAGGGAGGTGGCTACACCTTC. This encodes CSVEDQGGGYTF.

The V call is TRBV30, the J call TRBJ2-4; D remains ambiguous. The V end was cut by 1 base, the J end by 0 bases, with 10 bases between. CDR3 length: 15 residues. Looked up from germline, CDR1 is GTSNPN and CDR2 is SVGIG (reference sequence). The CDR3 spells CAWSEGALAKNIQYF. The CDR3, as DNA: TGTGCCTGGAGTGAAGGCGCATTAGCCAAAAACATTCAGTACTTC.

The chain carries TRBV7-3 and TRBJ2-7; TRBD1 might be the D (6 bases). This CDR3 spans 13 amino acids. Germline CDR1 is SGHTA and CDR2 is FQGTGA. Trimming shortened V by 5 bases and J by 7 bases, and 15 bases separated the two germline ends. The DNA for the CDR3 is TGTGCCAGCAGCGCTCCGGGACAAGAGGAGCAGTACTTC. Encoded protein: CASSAPGQEEQYF.

The CDR3 DNA is TGTGCCAGCTCACGACAGGGCACCCAAGAGACCCAGTACTTC. Translated, it gives CASSRQGTQETQYF. The chain uses TRBV18 and TRBJ2-5; 7 positions match TRBD1. The junction had 3 bases not matched to a gene; V was cut back by 4 bases and J by 1 base. CDR1 and CDR2 from the germline V gene are KGHSH and LQKENI. The CDR3 has 14 amino acids.

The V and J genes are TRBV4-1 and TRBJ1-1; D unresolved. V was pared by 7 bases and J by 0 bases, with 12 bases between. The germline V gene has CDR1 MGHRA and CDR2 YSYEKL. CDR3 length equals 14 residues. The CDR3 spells CASTYVELNTEAFF. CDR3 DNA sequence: TGCGCCAGCACCTACGTGGAGCTGAACACTGAAGCTTTCTTT.

In DNA form, the CDR3 reads TGCAGCGTTCCGGGACAGGGGCCCTATGGCTACACCTTC. Its protein product is CSVPGQGPYGYTF. The genes are TRBV29-1 and TRBJ1-2; TRBD1 matches 10 bases. CDR1 and CDR2 (germline): SQVTM, ANQGSEA. Trimming removed 5 bases from V and 4 bases from J; junction bases left unmatched: 4. This CDR3 is 13 amino acids long.

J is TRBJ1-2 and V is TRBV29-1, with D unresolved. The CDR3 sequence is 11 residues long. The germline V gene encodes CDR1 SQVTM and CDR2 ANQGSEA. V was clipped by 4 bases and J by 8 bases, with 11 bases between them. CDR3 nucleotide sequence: TGCAGCGTTGCACTCTCCGAAGGCTACACCTTC. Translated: CSVALSEGYTF.

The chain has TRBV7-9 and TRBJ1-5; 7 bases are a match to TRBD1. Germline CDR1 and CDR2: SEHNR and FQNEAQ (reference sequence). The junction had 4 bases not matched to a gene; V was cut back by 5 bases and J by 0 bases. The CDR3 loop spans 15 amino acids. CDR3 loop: CASSPQGTSNQPQHF. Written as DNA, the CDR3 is TGTGCCAGCAGCCCACAGGGGACTAGCAATCAGCCCCAGCATTTT.

Here the CDR3 reads CASSPVAVGTDTQYF. In nucleotides, the CDR3 is TGCGCCAGCAGCCCGGTAGCGGTGGGAACAGATACGCAGTATTTT. This chain links TRBV4-1 with TRBJ2-3, with D perhaps matching TRBD2 (6 bases). The ends were cut back, 4 bases at V and 3 bases at J, with 14 bases in the middle. Germline V gene data show CDR1 as MGHRA and CDR2 as YSYEKL. The CDR3 sequence is 15 residues long.

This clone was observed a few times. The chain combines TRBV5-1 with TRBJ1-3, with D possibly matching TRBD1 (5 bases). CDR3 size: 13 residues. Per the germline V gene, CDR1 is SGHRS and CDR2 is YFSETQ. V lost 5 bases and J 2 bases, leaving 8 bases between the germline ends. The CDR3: CASREGPGNTIYF. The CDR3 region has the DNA TGCGCCAGCAGAGAGGGACCTGGAAACACCATATATTTT.

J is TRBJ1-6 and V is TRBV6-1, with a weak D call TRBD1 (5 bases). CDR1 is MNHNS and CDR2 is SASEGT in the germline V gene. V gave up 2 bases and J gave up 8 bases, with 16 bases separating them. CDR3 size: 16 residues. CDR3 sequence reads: CASSESGAGIDSPLHF. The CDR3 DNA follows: TGTGCCAGCAGTGAATCCGGCGCAGGGATAGATTCACCCCTCCACTTT.

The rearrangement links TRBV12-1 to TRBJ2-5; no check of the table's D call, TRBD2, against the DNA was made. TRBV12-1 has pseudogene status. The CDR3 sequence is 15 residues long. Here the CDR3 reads CASSFPRPGEETQYF. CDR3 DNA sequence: TGTGCCAGCAGCTTTCCTAGGCCGGGAGAAGAGACCCAGTACTTC.

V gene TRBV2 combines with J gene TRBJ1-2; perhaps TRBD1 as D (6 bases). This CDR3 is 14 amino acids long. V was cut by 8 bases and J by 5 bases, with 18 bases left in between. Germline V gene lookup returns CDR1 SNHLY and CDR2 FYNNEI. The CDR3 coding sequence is TGTGCCAGCCGTTTCGCCCCAGGGGTTTATGGCTACACCTTC. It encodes CASRFAPGVYGYTF.

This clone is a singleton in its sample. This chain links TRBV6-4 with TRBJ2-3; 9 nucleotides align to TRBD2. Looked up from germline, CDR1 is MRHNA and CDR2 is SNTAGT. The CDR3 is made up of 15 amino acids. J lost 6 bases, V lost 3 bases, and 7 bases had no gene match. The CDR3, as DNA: TGTGCCAGCAGTGAAGCGGGACTAGCTGGGGATACGCAGTATTTT. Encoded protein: CASSEAGLAGDTQYF.

For the CDR3, the DNA is TGTGCCAGCAGGTCACAGGGAACTAATGAAAAACTGTTTTTT. Translation gives CASRSQGTNEKLFF. The V gene is TRBV25-1, the J gene TRBJ1-4, with D maybe TRBD1 (6 bases). The CDR3 length is 14 residues. The V gene's germline CDR1 is MGHDK and CDR2 SYGVNS. V lost 6 bases, J lost 1 base, and 9 bases lay in between.

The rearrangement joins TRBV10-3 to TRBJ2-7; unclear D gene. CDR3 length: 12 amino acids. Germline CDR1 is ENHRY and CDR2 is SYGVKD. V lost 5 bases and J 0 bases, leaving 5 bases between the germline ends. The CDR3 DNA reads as TGTGCCATCAGTCCAAGCTCCTACGAGCAGTACTTC. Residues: CAISPSSYEQYF.